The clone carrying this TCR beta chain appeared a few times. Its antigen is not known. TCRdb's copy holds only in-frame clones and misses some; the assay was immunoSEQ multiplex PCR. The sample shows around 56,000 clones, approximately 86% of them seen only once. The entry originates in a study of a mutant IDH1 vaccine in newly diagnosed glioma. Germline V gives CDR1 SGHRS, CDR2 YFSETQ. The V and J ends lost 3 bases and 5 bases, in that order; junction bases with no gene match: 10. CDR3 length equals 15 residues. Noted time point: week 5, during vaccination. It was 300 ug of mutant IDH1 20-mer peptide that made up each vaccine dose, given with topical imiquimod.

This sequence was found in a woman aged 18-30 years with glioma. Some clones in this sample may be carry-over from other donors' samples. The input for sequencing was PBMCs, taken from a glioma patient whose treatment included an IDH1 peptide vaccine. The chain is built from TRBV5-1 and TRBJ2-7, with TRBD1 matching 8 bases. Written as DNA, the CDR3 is TGCGCCAGCAGCTCTATCGGGACAGGCCATCACGAGCAGTACTTC. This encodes CASSSIGTGHHEQYF.